A selection of T cell receptor beta chains follows, all from one sample in a study of cytotoxic CD8 clonotypes in ibrutinib-treated CLL. Only in-frame clones appear in the TCRdb table, and some are missing; sequencing was by immunoSEQ multiplex PCR. The sample consists of fewer than 35,000 clones, 85% of them appearing once. Specimen: PBMCs, collected after 24 months of ibrutinib treatment. All receptors derive from a human donor with chronic lymphocytic leukemia. The CDR3 runs from the conserved cysteine through the conserved F or W. The order of the fields is J gene, clone size, D gene, V gene, CDR3 protein, CDR3 DNA. D genes are given only for firm matches. The size field is filled for only some rows; it gives once, few, many or a size class.

J: TRBJ1-5
size: -
D: TRBD1
V: TRBV5-1
CDR3: CASSSTGETNQPQHF
DNA: TGCGCCAGCAGCTCTACAGGGGAAACTAATCAGCCCCAGCATTTT

J: TRBJ2-2
size: few
D: TRBD2
V: TRBV14
CDR3: CASSRLAGVAGELFF
DNA: TGTGCCAGCAGCCGACTAGCGGGGGTGGCCGGGGAGCTGTTTTTT

J: TRBJ2-1
size: once
D: TRBD1
V: TRBV15
CDR3: CATSVDRGSYNEQFF
DNA: TGTGCCACCAGCGTAGACAGGGGATCTTACAATGAGCAGTTCTTC

J: TRBJ1-1
size: -
D: -
V: TRBV2
CDR3: CASSKQPNTEAFF
DNA: TGTGCCAGCTCAAAACAGCCGAACACTGAAGCTTTCTTT

J: TRBJ1-6
size: -
D: -
V: TRBV2
CDR3: CASKTGTNSPLHF
DNA: TGTGCCAGCAAAACAGGGACGAATTCACCCCTCCACTTT

J: TRBJ1-2
size: -
D: -
V: TRBV5-6
CDR3: CASDRSAKYGYTF
DNA: TGTGCCAGCGACCGGTCCGCCAAATATGGCTACACCTTC

J: TRBJ2-7
size: -
D: -
V: TRBV6-1
CDR3: CASSRARGEQYF
DNA: TGTGCCAGCAGCAGGGCGCGTGGAGAGCAGTACTTC

J: TRBJ1-5
size: -
D: -
V: TRBV10-3
CDR3: CAISESPGNQPQHF
DNA: TGTGCCATCAGTGAGTCCCCAGGCAATCAGCCCCAGCATTTT

J: TRBJ1-6
size: -
D: TRBD1
V: TRBV18
CDR3: CASSPTGTGNSPLHF
DNA: TGTGCCAGCTCACCTACCGGGACAGGGAATTCACCCCTCCACTTT

J: TRBJ1-6
size: medium-sized
D: -
V: TRBV19
CDR3: CASNPGPGDNSPLHF
DNA: TGTGCCAGTAACCCGGGCCCAGGAGATAATTCACCCCTCCACTTT

J: TRBJ1-2
size: -
D: -
V: TRBV4-1
CDR3: CASSPSDRLKVHGYTF
DNA: TGCGCCAGCAGCCCTTCAGACAGGCTCAAAGTGCATGGCTACACCTTC

J: TRBJ1-1
size: once
D: -
V: TRBV2
CDR3: CASSPSGGAAEAFF
DNA: TGTGCCAGCAGCCCCTCGGGGGGGGCCGCTGAAGCTTTCTTT

J: TRBJ1-1
size: -
D: -
V: TRBV7-8
CDR3: CASSLGSWDTEAFF
DNA: TGTGCCAGCAGCTTAGGCAGTTGGGACACTGAAGCTTTCTTT

J: TRBJ2-6
size: -
D: -
V: TRBV9
CDR3: CASSPERDLPSGANVLTF
DNA: TGTGCCAGCAGCCCCGAACGGGACTTACCTTCTGGGGCCAACGTCCTGACTTTC

J: TRBJ1-2
size: -
D: -
V: TRBV30
CDR3: CAWSEGSRANYGYTF
DNA: TGTGCCTGGAGTGAAGGGAGTAGAGCTAACTATGGCTACACCTTC

J: TRBJ2-3
size: few
D: -
V: TRBV28
CDR3: CASSLGAFSTDTQYF
DNA: TGTGCCAGCAGTTTGGGAGCCTTCTCCACAGATACGCAGTATTTT

J: TRBJ2-1
size: -
D: TRBD1
V: TRBV27
CDR3: CASSPWGDRSNEQFF
DNA: TGTGCCAGCAGTCCGTGGGGGGACAGGAGCAATGAGCAGTTCTTC

J: TRBJ1-4
size: -
D: -
V: TRBV27
CDR3: CASSSGVTGEKLFF
DNA: TGTGCCAGCAGTTCTGGTGTCACGGGCGAAAAACTGTTTTTT

J: TRBJ2-7
size: few
D: -
V: TRBV27
CDR3: CASSYRKRSYEQYF
DNA: TGTGCCAGCAGCTACAGGAAGAGGTCCTACGAGCAGTACTTC

J: TRBJ2-7
size: -
D: -
V: TRBV11-2
CDR3: CASSFSVAEQYF
DNA: TGTGCCAGCAGCTTTTCAGTCGCCGAGCAGTACTTC

J: TRBJ1-5
size: -
D: TRBD1
V: TRBV28
CDR3: CASIGDRGRRQPQHF
DNA: TGTGCCAGCATTGGCGACAGGGGGCGTAGGCAGCCCCAGCATTTT

J: TRBJ1-2
size: -
D: TRBD1
V: TRBV12-5
CDR3: CASGTTFRDRGRLIWYGYTF
DNA: TGTGCTAGTGGAACAACTTTCCGGGACAGGGGGCGACTTATTTGGTATGGCTACACCTTC

J: TRBJ2-2
size: -
D: TRBD1
V: TRBV7-9
CDR3: CASSSGQGVSGELFF
DNA: TGTGCCAGCAGCTCGGGACAGGGGGTTTCCGGGGAGCTGTTTTTT

J: TRBJ1-2
size: -
D: -
V: TRBV5-1
CDR3: CASSLRQNYGYTF
DNA: TGCGCCAGCAGCTTGCGCCAGAACTATGGCTACACCTTC

J: TRBJ2-7
size: -
D: -
V: TRBV5-8
CDR3: CASSLVGHLAYEQYF
DNA: TGTGCCAGCAGCTTGGTAGGCCACCTCGCCTACGAGCAGTACTTC

J: TRBJ1-6
size: once
D: -
V: TRBV30
CDR3: CAWSADGQHNSPLHF
DNA: TGTGCCTGGAGTGCCGATGGACAACATAATTCACCCCTCCACTTT

J: TRBJ1-2
size: -
D: TRBD1
V: TRBV27
CDR3: CASSRDSGYGYTF
DNA: TGTGCCAGCAGTCGGGACAGCGGCTATGGCTACACCTTC

J: TRBJ2-2
size: -
D: -
V: TRBV6-5
CDR3: CASSSLGRRDTGELFF
DNA: TGTGCCAGCAGTTCCCTTGGCAGGAGGGACACCGGGGAGCTGTTTTTT

J: TRBJ1-2
size: -
D: -
V: TRBV5-4
CDR3: CASSLDMAVNYGYTF
DNA: TGTGCCAGCAGCTTGGACATGGCAGTGAACTATGGCTACACCTTC

J: TRBJ1-4
size: -
D: TRBD1
V: TRBV19
CDR3: CASSMVPDRVLYPDEKLFF
DNA: TGTGCCAGTAGTATGGTCCCGGACAGGGTTTTGTATCCCGATGAAAAACTGTTTTTT

J: TRBJ2-3
size: -
D: TRBD1
V: TRBV10-3
CDR3: CATSPGQGTTDTQYF
DNA: TGTGCCACCTCTCCGGGACAGGGTACCACAGATACGCAGTATTTT

J: TRBJ1-1
size: -
D: -
V: TRBV10-3
CDR3: CAISVGGRNTEAFF
DNA: TGTGCCATCAGTGTCGGGGGCAGGAACACTGAAGCTTTCTTT

J: TRBJ2-7
size: -
D: -
V: TRBV4-1
CDR3: CASSQPGRGKPLLREQYF
DNA: TGCGCCAGCAGCCAACCGGGAAGGGGGAAACCTCTTCTACGCGAGCAGTACTTC